The clone carrying this T cell receptor beta chain has just one count. The authors ran a second PCR of 7 to 11 cycles using a sample-barcoded 5' primer and a J-beta primer mix. TCRdb analysed the 5' RACE reads with MiXCR anew, one entry per CDR3 protein. The sample shows 1.5 million to 2 million distinct CDR3 sequences, 28% of them seen only once. The data belong to a study of blood T cells in healthy people across ages. On the study more broadly: Capture by template switching was about one barcoded beta molecule per two T cells.

This CDR3 is 15 amino acids long. Germline assignment: CDR1 SEHNR and CDR2 FQNEAQ (reference sequence). Losses at the gene ends were 5 bases for V and 11 bases for J; bases not matched to a gene: 17. This TCR was sampled from a woman aged 30 to 39 in good health. The sequenced sample was blood. The rearrangement links TRBV7-9 to TRBJ2-5; 7 bases are a match to TRBD2. The DNA for the CDR3 is TGTGCCAGCAGCAGGAGGACCGGGACTATGGATGAGCAGTACTTC. Protein sequence: CASSRRTGTMDEQYF.